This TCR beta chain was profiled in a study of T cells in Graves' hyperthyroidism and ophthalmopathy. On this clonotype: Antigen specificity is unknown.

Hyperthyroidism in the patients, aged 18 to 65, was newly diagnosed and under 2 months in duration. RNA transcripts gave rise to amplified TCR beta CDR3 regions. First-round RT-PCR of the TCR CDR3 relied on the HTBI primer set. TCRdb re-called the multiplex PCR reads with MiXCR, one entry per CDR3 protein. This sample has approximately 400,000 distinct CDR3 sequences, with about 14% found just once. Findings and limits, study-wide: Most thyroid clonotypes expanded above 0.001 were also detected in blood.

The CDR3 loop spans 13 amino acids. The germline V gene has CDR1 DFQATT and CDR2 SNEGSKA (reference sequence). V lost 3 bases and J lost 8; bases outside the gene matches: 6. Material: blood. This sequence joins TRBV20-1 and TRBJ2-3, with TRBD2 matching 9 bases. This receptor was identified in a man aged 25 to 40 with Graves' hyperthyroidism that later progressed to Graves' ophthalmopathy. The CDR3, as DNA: TGCAGTGCTAGTAGCGGGGGTACTTCTACGCAGTATTTT. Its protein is CSASSGGTSTQYF.